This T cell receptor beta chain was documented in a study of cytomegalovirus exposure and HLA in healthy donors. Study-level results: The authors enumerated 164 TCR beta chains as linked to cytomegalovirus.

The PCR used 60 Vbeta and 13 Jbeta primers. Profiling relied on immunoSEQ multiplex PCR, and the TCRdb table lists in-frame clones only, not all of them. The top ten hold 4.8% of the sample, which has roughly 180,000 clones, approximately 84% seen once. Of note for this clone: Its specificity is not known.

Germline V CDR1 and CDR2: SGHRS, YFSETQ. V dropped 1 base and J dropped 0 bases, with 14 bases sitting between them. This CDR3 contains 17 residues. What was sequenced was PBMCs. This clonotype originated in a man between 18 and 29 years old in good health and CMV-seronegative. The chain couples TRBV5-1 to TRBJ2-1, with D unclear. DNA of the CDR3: TGCGCCAGCAGCTTGCCCCCGGAGCCTCGCTCCTACAATGAGCAGTTCTTC. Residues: CASSLPPEPRSYNEQFF.